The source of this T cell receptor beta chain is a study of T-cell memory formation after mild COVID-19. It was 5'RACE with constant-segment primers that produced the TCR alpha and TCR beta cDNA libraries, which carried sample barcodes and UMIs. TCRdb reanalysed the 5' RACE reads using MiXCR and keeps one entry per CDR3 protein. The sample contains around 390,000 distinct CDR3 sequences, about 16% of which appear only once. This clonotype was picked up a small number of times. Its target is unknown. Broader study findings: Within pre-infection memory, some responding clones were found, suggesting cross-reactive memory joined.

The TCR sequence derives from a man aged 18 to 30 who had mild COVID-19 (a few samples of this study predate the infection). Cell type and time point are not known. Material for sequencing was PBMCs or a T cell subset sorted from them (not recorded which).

CDR3 coding DNA: TGTGCCAGCAGTCCCCTCGGGGTCCAGCCCCAGCATTTT. Translated: CASSPLGVQPQHF. The J gene is TRBJ1-5, the V gene TRBV27; D not resolved. CDR1 MNHEY and CDR2 SMNVEV come from the germline V gene (reference sequence). The CDR3 totals 13 residues. The ends were cut back, 5 bases at V and 7 bases at J, with 12 bases in the middle.